The clone carrying this T cell receptor (beta chain) was observed a few times. Its antigen is currently unknown. This specimen belongs to a study of vaccination effects on CD4 cells after COVID-19. Study-wide background: Two doses of either BNT162b2 or mRNA-1273 were given to each participant.

Study observations and caveats: Recruitment yielded few convalescent patients, and the study had no early post-infection timepoints. Infection-derived and vaccine-derived clones contracted markedly late after vaccination.

Viral peptide pools were used in the ViraFEST assay to expand antigen-specific CD4+ T cells, and sequencing came afterward. When around nine days of culture had elapsed, CD4+ T cells were isolated. Nucleocapsid antibody tests were negative, and the vaccine recipients had no prior SARS-CoV-2 infection. Supplemented with roughly 10 IU/ml IL-2 and around 10 ug/ml peptides, a few million PBMC per well were kept in culture. The table came from immunoSEQ multiplex PCR; TCRdb's copy has only in-frame clones and leaves some out. The sample records tens of thousands of clones, 65% to 85% being singletons. The V and J ends lost 5 bases and 2 bases, in that order; junction bases with no gene match: 1. The CDR3 is 13 residues long. The germline V gene encodes CDR1 SGHTA and CDR2 FQGTGA.

The specimen was CD4+ T cells from PBMCs cultured with HCoV-NL63 spike peptides, collected before COVID-19 vaccination. The source is a human donor who received a COVID-19 vaccine. This chain links TRBV7-3 with TRBJ1-2; 8 nucleotides align to TRBD1. CDR3: CASSRTGNYGYTF. CDR3 sequence (DNA): TGTGCCAGCAGCCGGACAGGGAACTATGGCTACACCTTC.